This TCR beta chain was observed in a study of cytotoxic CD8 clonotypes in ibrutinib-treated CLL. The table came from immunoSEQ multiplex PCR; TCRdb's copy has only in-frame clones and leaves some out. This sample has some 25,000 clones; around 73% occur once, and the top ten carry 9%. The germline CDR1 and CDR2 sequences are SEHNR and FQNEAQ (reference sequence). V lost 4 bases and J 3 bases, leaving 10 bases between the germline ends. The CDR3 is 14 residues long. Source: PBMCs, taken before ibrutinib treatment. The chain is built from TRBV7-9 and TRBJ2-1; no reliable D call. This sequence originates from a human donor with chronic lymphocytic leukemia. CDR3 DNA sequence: TGTGCCAGCAGCTCCCGCCTCGGCTACAATGAGCAGTTCTTC. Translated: CASSSRLGYNEQFF. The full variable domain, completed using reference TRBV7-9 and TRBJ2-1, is DTGVSQNPRHKITKRGQNVTFRCDPISEHNRLYWYRQTLGQGPEFLTYFQNEAQLEKSRLLSDRFSAERPKGSFSTLEIQRTEQGDSAMYLCASSSRLGYNEQFFGPGTRLTVL.